The entry below gives a single T cell receptor beta chain sequence along with its context. The data derive from a study of CD8 T cells in Susac syndrome. Negative isolation was used for CD8+ and CD4+ T cells, and FACS enrichment was applied to TEMRA cells. RNA totalling roughly 0.45 to 1 ug underwent reverse transcription with random hexamers. Across 54 Vbeta and 13 Jbeta, immunoSEQ multiplex PCR amplified TCR beta CDR3. A single record per CDR3 protein comes from TCRdb applying MiXCR to the immunoSEQ multiplex PCR reads. The sample gives 90,000 to 150,000 distinct CDR3 sequences, about 92% of which show up once; 0.093% is in the top ten. Sequencing was performed on CD4+ T cells from PBMCs. The sequence derives from a human donor with multiple sclerosis.

The CDR3: CASSYTGHSRGANVLTF. DNA for the CDR3: TGCGCCAGCAGCTACACGGGACACTCGAGGGGGGCCAACGTCCTGACTTTC. The gene calls are TRBV5-1 and TRBJ2-6, with a tentative D call TRBD1 (6 bases). The ends were cut back, 3 bases at V and 4 bases at J, with 17 bases in the middle. CDR1 and CDR2 from the germline V gene are SGHRS and YFSETQ. The CDR3 is 17 residues long.